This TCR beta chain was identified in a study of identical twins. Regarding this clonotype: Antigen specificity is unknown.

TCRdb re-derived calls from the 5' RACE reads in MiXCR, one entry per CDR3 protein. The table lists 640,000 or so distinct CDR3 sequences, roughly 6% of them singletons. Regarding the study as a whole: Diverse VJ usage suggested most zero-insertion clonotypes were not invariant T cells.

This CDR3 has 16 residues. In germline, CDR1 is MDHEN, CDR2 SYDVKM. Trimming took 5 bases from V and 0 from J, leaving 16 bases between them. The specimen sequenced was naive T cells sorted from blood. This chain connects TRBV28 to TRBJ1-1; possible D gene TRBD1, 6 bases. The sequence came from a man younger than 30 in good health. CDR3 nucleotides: TGTGCCAGCAGTCCCATCGGGGGCGGACTGAACACTGAAGCTTTCTTT. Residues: CASSPIGGGLNTEAFF.